Below, 2 T cell receptor beta chains from the same sample are listed, as sequenced in a study of T cell changes during pregnancy in multiple sclerosis. TCRdb keeps only in-frame clones here, not all; method: immunoSEQ multiplex PCR. This table holds tens of thousands of clones, about nine tenths found once. The sample was CD4+ T cells from peripheral blood mononuclear cells, taken in the second trimester of pregnancy. Receptors originate from a female donor in good health, enrolled as a control in a pregnancy study.

This clone was counted a single time. This sequence joins TRBV18 and TRBJ1-6; 11 bases match TRBD1. Germline values: CDR1 KGHSH, CDR2 LQKENI. The junction had 10 bases not matched to a gene; V was cut back by 8 bases and J by 10 bases. This CDR3 is 15 amino acids long. CDR3 sequence: CASGQGASWRSPLHF. CDR3 in DNA: TGTGCCAGCGGACAGGGGGCGAGTTGGAGATCACCCCTCCACTTT.

The V and J genes are TRBV6-6 and TRBJ1-2; the match to TRBD1 covers 10 bases. Germline trimming cut 5 bases from V and 4 bases from J; bases unmatched to any gene: 4. Germline V gives CDR1 MNHNY, CDR2 SVGAGI (reference sequence). The CDR3 totals 14 residues. CDR3 sequence reads: CASSPTGGGYGYTF. The CDR3 DNA is TGTGCCAGCAGTCCGACAGGGGGCGGCTATGGCTACACCTTC.